This TCR beta chain originates from a study of T cells in Graves' hyperthyroidism and ophthalmopathy. Overall study context: Initial diagnosis, before any treatment, was when peripheral blood was collected. Overall study findings and caveats: Blood also showed most of the thyroid clonotypes that were expanded above 0.001. In simple terms, a model built on 13 V-J features told ophthalmopathy apart from stable hyperthyroidism.

In this sample, this clonotype turned up many times. The target antigen is unknown. The CDR3 has 14 amino acids. Trimming left V 0 bases short and J 9 bases short, with 12 bases between. Germline-derived CDR1 and CDR2 are ENHRY and SYGVKD. Amplified TCR beta CDR3 regions came from RNA transcripts. The study used the HTBI primer set for a first-round RT-PCR of the TCR CDR3. Using its own MiXCR run on the multiplex PCR reads, TCRdb lists one record per CDR3 protein. The sample contains about 620,000 distinct CDR3 sequences, roughly 15% of which appear only once. Patients between 18 and 65 years old had hyperthyroidism, newly diagnosed and lasting under 2 months.

This receptor was identified in a woman under 40 with Graves' hyperthyroidism. Sequenced material: blood. The gene calls are TRBV10-3 and TRBJ2-1, with D possibly TRBD2 on 6 matching bases. The CDR3 DNA sequence: TGTGCCATCAGTGAGTCGGGGGGAGAGGGTGAGCAGTTCTTC. It specifies CAISESGGEGEQFF.